This entry is about one TCR beta chain. Its antigen is unknown. The sample is drawn from a study of shared clonotypes between healthy human individuals. Study overall: In total, the donors were a couple of women and a few men aged 18 to 49. The study's findings and limits: All-four-donor shared clonotypes had higher generation probabilities than non-shared clonotypes did.

In replicate PCRs of sorted subsets, approximately 210 ng DNA, approximately 28,000 T cell genomes, was used. The authors' processing: Filtering differed, since immunoSEQ gave only junction sequences and no quality scores. Assay used: immunoSEQ multiplex PCR; TCRdb lists only in-frame clones, some missing. D and trimming were read from the DNA, whereas the V and J calls and clone size are those reported in that table. The sample consists of some 2 million clones, 85% to 95% of them appearing once. The V end was cut by 0 bases, the J end by 5 bases, with 11 bases between. Germline loops: CDR1 SGDLS, CDR2 YYNGEE. There are 14 residues in the CDR3. The naive CD8 fraction comprised CD45RO-negative cells positively selected for CCR7 and excluded terminally differentiated effector memory CD45RA+ cells.

The source material was naive CD8+ T cells sorted from blood. The V and J genes are TRBV9 and TRBJ2-5, with D unclear. This TCR was sampled from a man aged 18 to 35 in good health. CDR3 protein: CASSVAVDDETQYF. CDR3 DNA: TGTGCCAGCAGCGTAGCAGTAGATGACGAGACCCAGTACTTC. Using reference TRBV9 and TRBJ2-5 for the parts outside the CDR3, the full variable domain is DSGVTQTPKHLITATGQRVTLRCSPRSGDLSVYWYQQSLDQGLQFLIQYYNGEERAKGNILERFSAQQFPDLHSELNLSSLELGDSALYFCASSVAVDDETQYFGPGTRLLVL.